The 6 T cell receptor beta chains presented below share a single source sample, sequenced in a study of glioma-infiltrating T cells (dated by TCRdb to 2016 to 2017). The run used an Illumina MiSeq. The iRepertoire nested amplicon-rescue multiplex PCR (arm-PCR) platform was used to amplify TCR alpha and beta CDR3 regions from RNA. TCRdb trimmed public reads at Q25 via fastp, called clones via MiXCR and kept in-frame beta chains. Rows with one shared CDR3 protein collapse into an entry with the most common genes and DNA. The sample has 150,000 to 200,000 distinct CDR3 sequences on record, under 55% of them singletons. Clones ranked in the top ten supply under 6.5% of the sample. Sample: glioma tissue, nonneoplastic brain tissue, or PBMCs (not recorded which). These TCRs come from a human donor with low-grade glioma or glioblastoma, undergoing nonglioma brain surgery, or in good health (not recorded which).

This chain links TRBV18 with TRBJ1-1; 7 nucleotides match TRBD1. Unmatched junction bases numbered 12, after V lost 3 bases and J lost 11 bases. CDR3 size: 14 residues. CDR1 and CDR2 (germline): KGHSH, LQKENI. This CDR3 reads CASSPSRDSPMAFF. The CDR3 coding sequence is TGTGCCAGCTCACCGTCCCGGGACAGCCCTATGGCTTTCTTT.

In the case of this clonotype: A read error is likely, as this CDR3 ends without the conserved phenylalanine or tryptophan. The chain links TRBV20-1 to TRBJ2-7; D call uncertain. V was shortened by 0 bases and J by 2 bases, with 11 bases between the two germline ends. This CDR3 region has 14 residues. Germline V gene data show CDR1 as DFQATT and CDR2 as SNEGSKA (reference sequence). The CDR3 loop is CSARDRRSAYEQYL. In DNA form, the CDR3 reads TGCAGTGCTAGAGATAGAAGATCCGCCTACGAGCAGTACTTA.

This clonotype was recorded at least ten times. CDR3 nucleotide sequence: TGTGCCAGCAGTTCCTTCGGCAGGGAGCACGAGCAGTACTTC. Translated, it gives CASSSFGREHEQYF. The chain couples TRBV27 to TRBJ2-7, with D possibly called TRBD1 or TRBD2 (5 bases each). V lost 4 bases to trimming and J lost 5 bases, with 15 bases between them. Per the germline V gene, CDR1 is MNHEY and CDR2 is SMNVEV (reference sequence). The CDR3 totals 14 residues.

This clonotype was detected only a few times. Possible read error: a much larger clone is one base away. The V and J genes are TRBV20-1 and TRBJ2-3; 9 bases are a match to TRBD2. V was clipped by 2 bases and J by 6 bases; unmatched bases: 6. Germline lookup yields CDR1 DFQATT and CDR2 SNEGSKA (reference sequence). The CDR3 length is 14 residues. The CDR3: CSARSAGGPDTQYF. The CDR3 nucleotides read TGCAGTGCTAGAAGTGCGGGAGGGCCGGATACGCAGTATTTT.

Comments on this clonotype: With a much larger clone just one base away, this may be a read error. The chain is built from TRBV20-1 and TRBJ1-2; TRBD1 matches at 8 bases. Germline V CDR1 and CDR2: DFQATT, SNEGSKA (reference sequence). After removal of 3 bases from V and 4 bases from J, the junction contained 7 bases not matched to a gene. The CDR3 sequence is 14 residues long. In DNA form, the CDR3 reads TGCAGTGCTAGGGAGGTGCAGGGGGCCTATGGCTACACCTTC. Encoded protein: CSAREVQGAYGYTF.

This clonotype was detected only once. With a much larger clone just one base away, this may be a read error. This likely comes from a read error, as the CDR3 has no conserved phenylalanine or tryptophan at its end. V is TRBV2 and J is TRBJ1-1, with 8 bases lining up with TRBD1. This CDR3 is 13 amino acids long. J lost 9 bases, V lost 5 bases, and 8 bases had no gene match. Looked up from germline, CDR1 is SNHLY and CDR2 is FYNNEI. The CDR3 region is CASSTGQGGKAFL. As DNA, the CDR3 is TGTGCCAGCAGTACTGGACAGGGTGGGAAAGCTTTCTTA.